This is a list of T cell receptor beta chains from one sample in a study of glioma-infiltrating T cells. TCRdb recomputed calls from the multiplex PCR reads with MiXCR, one row per CDR3 protein. The repertoire holds approximately 120,000 distinct CDR3 sequences, 23% seen once, with over 12% in the top ten. The sequencing input was glioma tissue, nonneoplastic brain tissue, or PBMCs (not recorded which). The source of these receptors is a human donor with low-grade glioma or glioblastoma, undergoing nonglioma brain surgery, or in good health (not recorded which). Each CDR3 is given with its conserved first and last residue. Each record gives: clone size, J gene, V gene, CDR3 protein. Clone size, where shown, is once, few, many, or a class for clones that have expanded.

many,TRBJ2-7,TRBV10-3,CAISESLAGPSSYEQYF
many,TRBJ2-2,TRBV4-1,CASSRQEGTGELFF
NA,TRBJ1-5,TRBV4-2,CASSQVSTEQPQHF
few,TRBJ2-1,TRBV5-1,CASSPGARQGGSNEQFF
many,TRBJ2-7,TRBV10-3,CAISGTSGRLYEQYF
many,TRBJ2-7,TRBV6-1,CASSPTSGTAEQYF
many,TRBJ1-1,TRBV24-1,CATSDVGILGHTEAFF
many,TRBJ2-2,TRBV7-8,CQTARGRADGELFF
few,TRBJ2-1,TRBV7-8,CASSLPTWPLAGGNNEQFF
many,TRBJ2-3,TRBV13,CASSPTSELADTQYF
few,TRBJ2-1,TRBV4-2,CASSQDHPGGAYNEQFF
many,TRBJ1-2,TRBV6-1,CASSYTDVAEGYTF
few,TRBJ2-7,TRBV7-9,CASSLSLAAPYEQYF
NA,TRBJ2-3,TRBV12-3/TRBV12-4,CTSSRGLTGGGTGTDTQYF
many,TRBJ2-7,TRBV28,CASSLGQYYEQYF
many,TRBJ1-2,TRBV7-9,CASSPGLETGYTF
many,TRBJ1-4,TRBV19,CASSPPGQGKLFF
many,TRBJ2-7,TRBV4-1,CASSQVTDPYEQYF
many,TRBJ1-2,TRBV6-1,CASSPSGVPGYTF
many,TRBJ1-1,TRBV29-1,CSGGTVMNTEAFF
many,TRBJ2-1,TRBV6-1,CASSARTGDYNEQFF
many,TRBJ2-3,TRBV19,CASSIPGKTDTQYF
NA,NA,TRBV6-1,CASGLAGVYEQYF
NA,TRBJ2-1,TRBV7-9,CASSILRGSAKNEQFF
many,TRBJ2-2,TRBV7-2,CASRKAGGNTGELFF
few,TRBJ2-2,TRBV4-3,CASSQLRENTGELFF
many,TRBJ2-5,TRBV6-1,CASSERSGTRGTQYF